These 15 T cell receptor beta chains were sequenced from one sample in a study of shared clonotypes between healthy human individuals. Assay used: immunoSEQ multiplex PCR; TCRdb lists only in-frame clones, some missing. The table lists about 980,000 clones, around three quarters of them singletons. Sample: memory CD4+ T cells sorted from blood. Specified subset: CD45RA-negative fraction. These receptors were taken from a man aged 18-30 years in good health.

On this clone itself: This CDR3 is also generated by other DNA sequences in the sample. The chain carries TRBV6-1 and TRBJ1-5; possibly TRBD1 for D (5 bases). V was cut by 6 bases and J by 0 bases, with 6 bases left in between. CDR1 and CDR2 from the germline V gene are MNHNS and SASEGT. The CDR3 has 13 amino acids. CDR3 DNA sequence: TGTGCCAGCAGGGACACTAGCAATCAGCCCCAGCATTTT. It is translated as CASRDTSNQPQHF.

This clone was counted between two and nine times. The chain carries TRBV5-1 and TRBJ2-2; the D call may be TRBD1 or TRBD2 (6 bases each). V was cut by 6 bases and J by 4 bases, with 19 bases left in between. The CDR3 consists of 16 residues. Germline loops: CDR1 SGHRS, CDR2 YFSETQ. The CDR3, as DNA: TGCGCCAGCAACCTCGTAATTGGGGGGCCCACCGGGGAGCTGTTTTTT. Protein product: CASNLVIGGPTGELFF.

The gene calls are TRBV4-2 and TRBJ1-2, with TRBD1 as a possible D gene (6 bases). The CDR3 loop spans 14 amino acids. V lost 4 bases to trimming and J lost 4 bases, with 13 bases between them. The germline CDR1 and CDR2 sequences are LGHNA and YNFKEQ. CDR3 residues: CASSRGAGTYGYTF. The CDR3 bases are TGTGCCAGCAGCCGGGGGGCAGGGACCTATGGCTACACCTTC.

At least ten counts were recorded for this clone. The rearrangement links TRBV9 to TRBJ1-3; TRBD1 matches 7 bases. Unmatched junction bases numbered 12, after V lost 6 bases and J lost 0 bases. Germline assignment: CDR1 SGDLS and CDR2 YYNGEE. This CDR3 comprises 17 residues. The CDR3 protein is CASTPRAGGDSGNTIYF. The DNA of the CDR3 is TGTGCCAGCACCCCCCGGGCAGGGGGGGACTCTGGAAACACCATATATTTT.

The chain joins TRBV5-1 to TRBJ2-7; 13 bases align to TRBD2. The CDR3 contains 15 residues. V shed 4 bases and J 3 bases; nucleotides not matched to a gene: 4. Germline assignment: CDR1 SGHRS and CDR2 YFSETQ. The CDR3 reads CASSERTSGSYEQYF. CDR3 bases: TGCGCCAGCAGCGAACGGACTAGCGGGAGCTACGAGCAGTACTTC.

The rearrangement uses TRBV5-1 and TRBJ2-2, with D possibly being TRBD1 (5 bases). CDR1 is SGHRS and CDR2 is YFSETQ in the germline V gene. The CDR3 extends over 15 amino acids. V was trimmed by 2 bases and J by 1 base, leaving 9 bases between them. The CDR3 bases are TGCGCCAGCAGCTTAACTGACAGGAACACCGGGGAGCTGTTTTTT. This sequence encodes CASSLTDRNTGELFF.

The chain uses TRBV28 and TRBJ1-1, with a weak D call TRBD1 (5 bases). This CDR3 is 13 amino acids long. V lost 5 bases to trimming and J lost 8 bases, with 15 bases between them. Germline lookup yields CDR1 MDHEN and CDR2 SYDVKM. CDR3 DNA sequence: TGTGCCAGCAGTACCACGGGACCTATAGAAGCTTTCTTT. Its translation: CASSTTGPIEAFF.

The chain links TRBV5-4 to TRBJ2-7, with TRBD1 identical over 10 bases. Germline assignment: CDR1 SGHNT and CDR2 YYREEE (reference sequence). V was clipped by 6 bases and J by 8 bases; unmatched bases: 8. The CDR3 covers 13 residues. CDR3 sequence: CASMGQGRDQQYF. The CDR3 DNA is TGTGCCAGCATGGGACAGGGGCGGGATCAGCAGTACTTC.

The genes are TRBV5-1 and TRBJ2-1, with D perhaps matching TRBD2 (6 bases). This CDR3 has 11 amino acids. V was clipped by 5 bases and J by 10 bases, with 10 bases between them. The germline gives CDR1 SGHRS, CDR2 YFSETQ. As DNA, the CDR3 is TGCGCCAGCAGATCGGAGGGAGAGCAGTTCTTC. The encoded protein is CASRSEGEQFF. Full variable domain (missing parts from reference TRBV5-1 and TRBJ2-1): KAGVTQTPRYLIKTRGQQVTLSCSPISGHRSVSWYQQTPGQGLQFLFEYFSETQRNKGNFPGRFSGRQFSNSRSEMNVSTLELGDSALYLCASRSEGEQFFGPGTRLTVL.

The V call is TRBV5-8, the J call TRBJ2-4, with D hard to call. V was pared by 1 base and J by 7 bases, with 9 bases between. The CDR3 spans 13 residues. The V gene's germline CDR1 is SGHTS and CDR2 YDEGEE. The CDR3 region is CASSLRARNIQYF. The CDR3 region has the DNA TGTGCCAGCAGCTTGAGGGCAAGGAACATTCAGTACTTC.

This clone came up a few times. J is TRBJ1-1 and V is TRBV5-5, with a weak D call TRBD1 (6 bases). Looked up from germline, CDR1 is SGHKS and CDR2 is YYEKEE (reference sequence). Between the trimmed V and J ends, which lost 2 bases and 2 bases, there was a span of 13 bases. The CDR3 length is 15 residues. In nucleotides, the CDR3 is TGTGCCAGCAGCTTAAAGACAGGTCTTAACACTGAAGCTTTCTTT. Its protein is CASSLKTGLNTEAFF.

The chain uses TRBV5-6 and TRBJ2-7; 7 positions agree with TRBD1. The CDR3 runs 14 residues. CDR1 is SGHDT and CDR2 is YYEEEE in the germline V gene. V trimming: 7 bases; J trimming: 0 bases; junction bases outside the gene matches: 7. Here the CDR3 DNA reads TGTGCCAGCCGCCCTGACAGGGTCTCCTACGAGCAGTACTTC. The encoded protein is CASRPDRVSYEQYF. Filled out from reference TRBV5-6 and TRBJ2-7, the complete variable domain reads DAGVTQSPTHLIKTRGQQVTLRCSPKSGHDTVSWYQQALGQGPQFIFQYYEEEERQRGNFPDRFSGHQFPNYSSELNVNALLLGDSALYLCASRPDRVSYEQYFGPGTRLTVT.

This rearrangement joins TRBV30 to TRBJ1-3; D call uncertain. The germline V gene encodes CDR1 GTSNPN and CDR2 SVGIG (reference sequence). With 3 bases removed from V and 4 bases from J, the gap between germline ends came to 13 bases. The CDR3 covers 14 residues. The CDR3 is CAWSRPRGGNTIYF. CDR3 nucleotide sequence: TGTGCCTGGAGCCGCCCTAGAGGGGGAAACACCATATATTTT.

V is TRBV5-1 and J is TRBJ1-3; D not certain. The germline V and J ends were trimmed by 0 bases and 8 bases, with 12 bases remaining between them. This CDR3 has 14 residues. Looked up from germline, CDR1 is SGHRS and CDR2 is YFSETQ. In DNA, the CDR3 is TGCGCCAGCAGCTTGGAGACCCCGGACGACACCATATATTTT. Residues: CASSLETPDDTIYF.

This clone was counted a few times. The chain carries TRBV4-1 and TRBJ1-1; possibly TRBD1 for D (5 bases). The CDR3 is 15 residues long. The V end was cut by 3 bases, the J end by 5 bases, with 16 bases between. Germline V gene lookup returns CDR1 MGHRA and CDR2 YSYEKL. The CDR3, as DNA: TGCGCCAGCAGCCATGGAGCGGGGGGGAGTACTGAAGCTTTCTTT. Protein sequence: CASSHGAGGSTEAFF.